This TCR beta chain emerged from a study of blood T cell repertoires in COVID-19. Across the study: Samples of COVID-19 (acute and convalescent) were obtained from the United States, Italy and Spain. The cDNA or gDNA used as material had been derived from T cells, B-cell-depleted T cells, or PBMCs.

Germline-derived CDR1 and CDR2 are KGHSH and LQKENI. The CDR3 sequence is 14 residues long. V was trimmed by 1 base and J by 2 bases, leaving 8 bases between them. Study processing details: Nucleated cell counts were estimated from reference gene primer amplification. Assay used: immunoSEQ multiplex PCR; TCRdb lists only in-frame clones, some missing. V, J and clone size were drawn from that table, and D and trimming were deduced from the DNA. The profile shows hundreds of thousands of clones, about nine tenths of them singletons. Material: peripheral blood. The sequence derives from a man aged 40-55 years with acute or convalescent COVID-19. V and J are TRBV18 and TRBJ1-2; the D is unclear. The CDR3 region has the DNA TGTGCCAGCTCACCACAGAGGGAAAACTATGGCTACACCTTC. Its protein product is CASSPQRENYGYTF.